These 8 T cell receptor beta chains were all obtained from the same sample, sequenced in a study of beta chain features in type 1 diabetes. Every isolated RNA sample was fully reverse transcribed, so sequencing captured expressed TCRB transcripts. Measured with immunoSEQ multiplex PCR; TCRdb has only the in-frame clones, and not every one. The sample has 200,000 to 250,000 clones, around 68% seen once; the top ten hold 0.053%. Source material: naive CD4+ T cells from blood. Every receptor here comes from a young man in good health.

The chain links TRBV14 to TRBJ2-1; D not certain. CDR3 size: 11 residues. Trimming cost V 4 bases and J 5 bases, with 3 bases left between them. Germline CDR1 and CDR2: SGHDN and FVKESK. The CDR3 loop reads CASSLHNEQFF. CDR3 in DNA: TGTGCCAGCAGCCTACACAATGAGCAGTTCTTC. Looking up the rest from reference TRBV14 and TRBJ2-1 gives the full variable domain: EAGVTQFPSHSVIEKGQTVTLRCDPISGHDNLYWYRRVMGKEIKFLLHFVKESKQDESGMPNNRFLAERTGGTYSTLKVQPAELEDSGVYFCASSLHNEQFFGPGTRLTVL.

Comment on this clone: Compared with germline, one end of the junction differs, possibly owing to a read error. V gene TRBV13 combines with J gene TRBJ2-1, with 8 nucleotides matching TRBD2. Germline CDR1 reads PRHDT; CDR2 reads FYEKMQ (reference sequence). The CDR3 has 14 residues. Here the CDR3 reads CASSLREGYYEQFF. CDR3 nucleotide sequence: TGTGCCAGCAGCTTACGGGAGGGCTACTATGAGCAGTTCTTC.

This chain links TRBV29-1 with TRBJ2-5; D is possibly TRBD2 (6 bases). TRBJ2-7 matches the DNA end more closely, so the J call is doubtful. CDR3 size: 13 residues. In germline, CDR1 is SQVTM, CDR2 ANQGSEA. CDR3 sequence: CSVKGLGVYEQYF. CDR3 nucleotides: TGCAGCGTTAAGGGACTCGGAGTATACGAGCAGTACTTC.

This clone was found once. The chain couples TRBV14 to TRBJ2-5; D remains ambiguous. The germline gives CDR1 SGHDN, CDR2 FVKESK. The CDR3 covers 13 residues. The V and J ends lost 4 bases and 2 bases respectively, with 8 bases between them. The CDR3 DNA is TGTGCCAGCAGCCGGGCACCTCAAGAGACCCAGTACTTC. Its protein is CASSRAPQETQYF. Using reference TRBV14 and TRBJ2-5 for the parts outside the CDR3, the full variable domain is EAGVTQFPSHSVIEKGQTVTLRCDPISGHDNLYWYRRVMGKEIKFLLHFVKESKQDESGMPNNRFLAERTGGTYSTLKVQPAELEDSGVYFCASSRAPQETQYFGPGTRLLVL.

The chain combines TRBV30 with TRBJ2-1; D may correspond to TRBD1 or TRBD2 (6 bases each). The CDR3 has 14 residues. V dropped 0 bases and J dropped 7 bases, with 13 bases sitting between them. Germline CDR1 GTSNPN, CDR2 SVGIG (reference sequence). CDR3 DNA sequence: TGTGCCTGGAGTGTAGGGCCGGGGGCGAATGAGCAGTTCTTC. It translates to CAWSVGPGANEQFF. Full variable domain (remainder filled in from reference TRBV30 and TRBJ2-1): SQTIHQWPATLVQPVGSPLSLECTVEGTSNPNLYWYRQAAGRGLQLLFYSVGIGQISSEVPQNLSASRPQDRQFILSSKKLLLSDSGFYLCAWSVGPGANEQFFGPGTRLTVL.

This chain links TRBV30 with TRBJ2-7; perhaps TRBD1 as D (5 bases). Germline CDR1 reads GTSNPN; CDR2 reads SVGIG (reference sequence). Trimming took 4 bases from V and 2 from J, leaving 9 bases between them. The CDR3 is 12 residues long. The CDR3 spells CAWTGMTYEQYF. Here the CDR3 DNA reads TGTGCCTGGACAGGGATGACCTACGAGCAGTACTTC.

The chain has TRBV28 and TRBJ1-2; D remains unclear. Germline assignment: CDR1 MDHEN and CDR2 SYDVKM. CDR3 length: 13 residues. V was clipped by 6 bases and J by 0 bases, with 8 bases between them. CDR3 nucleotide sequence: TGTGCCAGCAGGCCGGGAGCTAACTATGGCTACACCTTC. Translation: CASRPGANYGYTF.

The chain couples TRBV2 to TRBJ2-7, with a tentative D call TRBD2 (5 bases). V lost 6 bases, J lost 0 bases, and 15 bases lay in between. Germline loops: CDR1 SNHLY, CDR2 FYNNEI. CDR3 size: 15 residues. The CDR3 here is CASREFSESSYEQYF. In DNA, the CDR3 is TGTGCCAGCAGAGAGTTTAGCGAGAGCTCCTACGAGCAGTACTTC. Full variable domain (outside the CDR3, taken from reference TRBV2 and TRBJ2-7): EPEVTQTPSHQVTQMGQEVILRCVPISNHLYFYWYRQILGQKVEFLVSFYNNEISEKSEIFDDQFSVERPDGSNFTLKIRSTKLEDSAMYFCASREFSESSYEQYFGPGTRLTVT.